Shown below are 14 T cell receptor beta chains from a single sample sequenced in a study of shared clonotypes between healthy human individuals. The assay was immunoSEQ multiplex PCR, and TCRdb's table has in-frame clones only and misses some. The sample has millions of clones; around nine tenths are singletons. The sample was naive CD4+ T cells sorted from blood. Documented subset: CD45RA+ positively selected. The receptors were gathered from a man between 18 and 35 years old in good health.

The genes are TRBV18 and TRBJ2-6, with D possibly matching TRBD1 (5 bases). This CDR3 comprises 15 residues. V dropped 8 bases and J dropped 2 bases, with 13 bases sitting between them. Germline-derived CDR1 and CDR2 are KGHSH and LQKENI. The CDR3 DNA reads TGTGCCAGCAAGGATGTCAGGGCTGGGGCCAACGTCCTGACTTTC. Translated: CASKDVRAGANVLTF.

This clone was seen more than once but under ten times. The chain employs TRBV19 and TRBJ2-7; no clear D. Looked up from germline, CDR1 is LNHDA and CDR2 is SQIVND (reference sequence). The CDR3 consists of 14 residues. V gave up 5 bases and J gave up 3 bases, with 14 bases separating them. Here the CDR3 DNA reads TGTGCCAGTAGTTACCCGAGAGAGCTCTACGAGCAGTACTTC. This gives the protein CASSYPRELYEQYF.

As to this clone: This CDR3 is also generated by other DNA sequences in the sample. The rearrangement links TRBV5-1 to TRBJ1-2, with TRBD1 matching 10 bases. The CDR3 sequence is 13 residues long. Germline lookup yields CDR1 SGHRS and CDR2 YFSETQ. V lost 3 bases, J lost 4 bases, and 0 bases stayed unmatched. Here the CDR3 reads CASSWDRGYGYTF. The DNA for the CDR3 is TGCGCCAGCAGCTGGGACAGGGGCTATGGCTACACCTTC.

To note about this clone: At one boundary the junction diverges from the germline segment, which might be a read error. Different DNA sequences within this sample yield the same CDR3. This chain's CDR3 is CASSLDGPSYGYTF. CDR3 in DNA: TGTGCCAGCAGCCTAGATGGCCCCTCCTATGGCTACACCTTC. V gene TRBV11-2 combines with J gene TRBJ1-2; unclear D gene. Germline lookup yields CDR1 SGHAT and CDR2 FQNNGV. This CDR3 contains 14 residues.

The chain uses TRBV5-1 and TRBJ2-3; 8 bases match TRBD2. The trim removed 2 bases at V and 2 bases at J, leaving 7 bases unmatched. This CDR3 is 16 amino acids long. Germline V gene data show CDR1 as SGHRS and CDR2 as YFSETQ. This CDR3 reads CASSFQRGPSTDTQYF. In DNA, the CDR3 is TGCGCCAGCAGCTTTCAGCGGGGGCCCTCCACAGATACGCAGTATTTT.

The CDR3 DNA sequence: TGTGCCAGCAACACATTGTGGGGGGCGAACATTCAGTACTTC. Amino acids: CASNTLWGANIQYF. The chain employs TRBV11-2 and TRBJ2-4, with D perhaps matching TRBD1 or TRBD2 (6 bases each). V was pared by 7 bases and J by 7 bases, with 17 bases between. This CDR3 region has 14 residues. CDR1 is SGHAT, CDR2 FQNNGV, per germline.

The chain combines TRBV7-2 with TRBJ2-3, with D possibly being TRBD1 (7 bases). Trimming left V 5 bases short and J 4 bases short, with 19 bases between. This CDR3 has 16 residues. Germline loops: CDR1 SGHTA, CDR2 FQGNSA. CDR3 sequence (DNA): TGTGCCAGCAGCCCAGCAGGGGGAGGATGGGCAGATACGCAGTATTTT. Translated: CASSPAGGGWADTQYF.

Details on this clone: The same CDR3 arises from other DNA sequences in this sample as well. The V call is TRBV6-1, the J call TRBJ2-5; 11 bases map to TRBD2. V was clipped by 0 bases and J by 1 base; unmatched bases: 1. The CDR3 has 16 residues. Germline lookup yields CDR1 MNHNS and CDR2 SASEGT. The CDR3 region is CASSEALAGGQETQYF. Written as DNA, the CDR3 is TGTGCCAGCAGTGAAGCGCTAGCGGGGGGCCAAGAGACCCAGTACTTC.

The chain couples TRBV19 to TRBJ1-3; TRBD1 matches 10 bases. V trimming: 4 bases; J trimming: 3 bases; junction bases outside the gene matches: 3. Germline V lookup: CDR1 LNHDA, CDR2 SQIVND (reference sequence). This CDR3 has 15 amino acids. CDR3 protein: CASSTGTGDGNTIYF. CDR3 DNA sequence: TGTGCCAGTAGTACCGGGACAGGGGATGGAAACACCATATATTTT.

V and J are TRBV10-1 and TRBJ1-2; D ambiguous. The V gene's germline CDR1 is WNHNN and CDR2 SYGVQD (reference sequence). The CDR3 extends over 13 amino acids. Trimming took 5 bases from V and 0 from J, leaving 7 bases between them. As DNA, the CDR3 is TGCGCCAGCAGTCGGGGTTCTAACTATGGCTACACCTTC. Amino acids: CASSRGSNYGYTF.

This clone was counted once. This chain links TRBV5-1 with TRBJ2-1; D is uncertain. Germline CDR1 reads SGHRS; CDR2 reads YFSETQ. The CDR3 length is 13 residues. V gave up 0 bases and J gave up 9 bases, with 10 bases separating them. CDR3: CASSLVSAGEQFF. The DNA of the CDR3 is TGCGCCAGCAGCTTGGTATCAGCCGGTGAGCAGTTCTTC.

The chain uses TRBV5-1 and TRBJ2-7; tentative D call: TRBD1 (6 bases). The length of the CDR3 is 15 residues. Between the trimmed V and J ends, which lost 1 base and 4 bases, there was a span of 15 bases. Germline loops: CDR1 SGHRS, CDR2 YFSETQ. The CDR3 DNA is TGCGCCAGCAGCTTGTGGGGACATTCCTCTTACGAGCAGTACTTC. Translation: CASSLWGHSSYEQYF.

The chain joins TRBV7-3 to TRBJ2-7; tentatively, D is TRBD1 (5 bases). Germline V CDR1 and CDR2: SGHTA, FQGTGA. The germline V and J ends were trimmed by 5 bases and 2 bases, with 10 bases remaining between them. This CDR3 region has 13 residues. CDR3 residues: CASSRGAAYEQYF. The CDR3 region has the DNA TGTGCCAGCAGCCGTGGGGCAGCCTACGAGCAGTACTTC.

The chain combines TRBV25-1 with TRBJ2-3; TRBD1 is a possible D gene (5 bases). Trimming removed 8 bases from V and 2 bases from J, with 11 bases in between. From germline, CDR1 is MGHDK and CDR2 SYGVNS. CDR3 length: 13 amino acids. Here the CDR3 reads CASQTENTDTQYF. CDR3 nucleotides: TGTGCCAGCCAGACAGAAAACACAGATACGCAGTATTTT.